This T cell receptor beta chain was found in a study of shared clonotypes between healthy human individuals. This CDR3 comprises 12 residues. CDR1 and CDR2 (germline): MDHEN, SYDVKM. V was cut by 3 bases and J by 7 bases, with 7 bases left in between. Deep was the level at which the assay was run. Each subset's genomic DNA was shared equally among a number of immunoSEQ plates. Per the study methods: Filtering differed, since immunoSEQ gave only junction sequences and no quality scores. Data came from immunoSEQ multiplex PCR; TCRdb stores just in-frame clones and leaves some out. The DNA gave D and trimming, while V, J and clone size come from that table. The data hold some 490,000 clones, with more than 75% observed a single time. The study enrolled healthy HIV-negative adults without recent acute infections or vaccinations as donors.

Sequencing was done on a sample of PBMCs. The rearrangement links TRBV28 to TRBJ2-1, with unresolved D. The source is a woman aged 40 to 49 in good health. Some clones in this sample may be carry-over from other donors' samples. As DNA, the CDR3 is TGTGCCAGCAGTTTCTCGCTTAATGAGCAGTTCTTC. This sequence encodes CASSFSLNEQFF.